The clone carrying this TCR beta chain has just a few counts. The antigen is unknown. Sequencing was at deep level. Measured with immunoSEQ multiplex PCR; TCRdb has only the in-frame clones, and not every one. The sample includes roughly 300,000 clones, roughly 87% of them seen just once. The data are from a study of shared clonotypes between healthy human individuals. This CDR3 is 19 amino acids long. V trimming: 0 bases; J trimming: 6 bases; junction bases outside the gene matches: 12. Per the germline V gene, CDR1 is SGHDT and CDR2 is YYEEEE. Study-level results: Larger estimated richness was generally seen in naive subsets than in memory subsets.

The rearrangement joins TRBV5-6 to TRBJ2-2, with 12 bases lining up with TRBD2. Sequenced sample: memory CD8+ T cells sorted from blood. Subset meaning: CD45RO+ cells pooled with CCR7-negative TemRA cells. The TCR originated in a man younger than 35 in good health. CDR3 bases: TGTGCCAGCAGCTTGGCATGGAGTCTAGCGGGAGGGCCCCCCGGGGAGCTGTTTTTT. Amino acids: CASSLAWSLAGGPPGELFF.